The sequence of this T cell receptor beta chain was determined in a study of glioma-infiltrating T cells. This clonotype appeared a single time. Its antigen is currently unknown. Germline-derived CDR1 and CDR2 are MNHNY and SVGAGI (reference sequence). V dropped 0 bases and J dropped 10 bases, with 4 bases sitting between them. The CDR3 loop spans 11 amino acids. Study-wide results and caveats: Tissue and blood shared very few CDR3 sequences. Above-expected tissue-blood divergence occurred in all gliomas, most in low-grade ones.

Amplification of TCR alpha and beta CDR3 regions from RNA used iRepertoire nested multiplex PCR. TCRdb itself ran the multiplex PCR reads through MiXCR, one entry per CDR3 protein. The data show approximately 120,000 distinct CDR3 sequences, 20% to 30% seen once. This chain joins TRBV6-6 and TRBJ2-1; the D is unclear. The sample comprised glioma tissue, nonneoplastic brain tissue, or PBMCs (not recorded which). This clonotype was obtained from a human donor with low-grade glioma or glioblastoma, undergoing nonglioma brain surgery, or in good health (not recorded which). The chain's CDR3 is CASSYSMEQFF. In nucleotides, the CDR3 is TGTGCCAGCAGTTACTCGATGGAGCAGTTCTTC.